This T cell receptor (beta chain) was profiled in a study of shared clonotypes between healthy human individuals (dated by TCRdb to 2020 to 2021). General notes on the study: The cohort included three men and a couple of women between 18 and 49 years of age. For each donor, three plates each were used for CD4 naive and CD4 memory, two plates were used for CD8 naive, and one plate was used for CD8 memory. To estimate repertoire size and how much clonotypes are shared between individuals, the study performed deep sequencing of blood TCR repertoires from a few healthy adults. To increase sequencing depth and limit assay-specific biases, TCR repertoire library preparation and sequencing were carried out by different laboratories using diverse techniques. Leukapheresis yielded between about 0.85 and 10 billion PBMCs per donor.

Using the deep immunoSEQ assay, multiplex PCR amplified TCR CDR3 regions from genomic DNA. Extracted genomic DNA from each cell subset was distributed evenly across all wells of several immunoSEQ 96-well plates, and each plate was treated as a replicate. Each replicate PCR for sorted subsets received about 200 ng genomic DNA, equal to roughly 29,000 T cell genomes. The purified libraries were quantified using a Qubit 3.0 fluorometer, sized with a Bioanalyzer 2100, and then quantified again using the KAPA Library Quantification kit. A separate single-read 150-cycle Illumina NextSeq 550 flow cell was used to sequence each immunoSEQ 96-well plate. The source study handled its data this way. The immunoSEQ output contained only junctional sequences without quality scores, so filtering could not match that applied to full-length reads. To assign V/J genes and CDR3, sequences were annotated against IMGT germline references using PyIR, a Python wrapper for IgBLAST v1.9. Reads were filtered out if the reads had weak V/J assignments (E-value above 1e-6), no CDR3, stop codons, out-of-frame junctions, or ambiguous translated residues. V3J clonotypes were defined as sequences sharing an identical inferred V gene, J gene, and CDR3 amino acid sequence. Percentage overlap between repertoires was computed as shared unique clonotypes divided by the size of the smaller repertoire. Repertoire richness was assessed with RTK rarefaction, the Chao1 estimator, and Recon v2.1 estimates of unobserved clonotypes. For all TCRbeta clonotypes obtained by the gDNA method from several donors, generation probabilities were computed with OLGA. TCRdb re-hosts the immuneACCESS table, in-frame sequences only. Its copies lack some clones; in the studies checked, an unresolved V gene accounts for under half of them, and the cause for the rest is not known. V and J calls and clone size are those listed in that table; D and trimming were worked out from the DNA. Within this sample are over 2 million clones, with about 95% of them counted one time only. The top ten hold roughly 1% of the sample.

CDR1 is given as MNHEY and CDR2 as SVGAGI, both from the germline V gene. The CDR3, cysteine through phenylalanine, is 15 amino acids long. Only CDR3 DNA is held: 45 bases, read in frame from base 1. The junction shows trimming of 5 bases on V and 1 base on J, and the gene matches do not reach 4 bases of it. CD8 naive samples were obtained by positive selection for CCR7 among CD45RO-negative cells, yielding a CD45RA+CCR7+ population from which TemRA cells were excluded. Donors were healthy HIV-negative adults with no recently reported acute infections or vaccinations. All donors were Caucasian adults living in Nashville, Tennessee, USA. After blood collection by leukapheresis, PBMCs were isolated using Ficoll-Histopaque density gradient centrifugation and then cryopreserved in the vapor phase of liquid nitrogen. Purity and quantity of every magnetically sorted T cell population were checked by analytical flow cytometry. Genomic DNA was isolated from every sorted fraction and measured by UV absorbance on a Nanodrop 2000c.

Turning to this clone: No antigen is known for it. Per-nucleotide qualities are absent, and no much larger clonotype sits a single base away.

What the work shows at the level of the full study, not this receptor alone: Rarefaction of sorted-subset datasets indicated incomplete sequencing despite the large sequencing depth. Naive subsets generally had larger estimated clonotype richness than memory subsets. Across four donors, 4.5% to 6.5% of naive CD4, approximately 4% of naive CD8, roughly 2.2% of memory CD4, and under 0.45% of memory CD8 clonotypes were shared. Based on pairwise subsampling, the degree of clonotype sharing among donors was expected to be affected by sequencing depth. Clonotypes shared by all four sorted-subset donors showed higher generation probabilities than non-shared clonotypes. Only blood was sampled, and tissue TCR repertoires likely differ from those in blood. Because the study included only a small number of donors, the genetic and exposure-history diversity represented was limited.

Sequenced sample: naive CD8+ T cells sorted from blood. The label giving this sample's cell subset or site can be read as: CD45RA+CCR7+. The chain uses TRBV6-5 and TRBJ2-4, with 8 junctional bases fitting TRBD1. The origin of this receptor is a man younger than 35 in good health. The DNA reads as follows: TGTGCCAGCAGTCCGACAGGGGAGGCCAAAAACATTCAGTACTTC. The translation is CASSPTGEAKNIQYF.